The 24 T cell receptor beta chains presented below share a single source sample, sequenced in a study of early T cells in non-severe SARS-CoV-2 infection. TCRdb re-analysed the 5' RACE reads in MiXCR, keeping a single row per CDR3 protein. The sample holds around 77,000 distinct CDR3 sequences, more than 10% seen once. The sequencing here drew on whole blood, taken at baseline. The receptors derive from an adult who was a healthcare worker with PCR-confirmed SARS-CoV-2 infection or an uninfected control (not recorded which). The donor label of this sample is uncertain.

This clonotype was seen a few times. The chain recombines TRBV5-1 with TRBJ2-7; 7 nucleotides align to TRBD1. J was trimmed by 4 bases and V by 4 bases; bases with no gene match: 8. Germline V gene lookup returns CDR1 SGHRS and CDR2 YFSETQ. The CDR3 has 14 amino acids. CDR3 coding DNA: TGCGCCAGCAGCGCTTCCGGGACAGCGTACGAGCAGTACTTC. Amino acid sequence: CASSASGTAYEQYF.

This clonotype was seen a few times. The J gene is TRBJ2-2, the V gene TRBV7-8; unclear D gene. The CDR3 is 15 amino acids. V was trimmed by 5 bases and J by 1 base, leaving 11 bases between them. In germline, CDR1 is SGHVS, CDR2 FQNEAQ. CDR3: CASSPRWGNTGELFF. For the CDR3, the DNA is TGTGCCAGCAGCCCCAGGTGGGGGAACACCGGGGAGCTGTTTTTT.

Here the CDR3 reads CASSKQPSEQYF. In DNA form, the CDR3 reads TGTGCCAGCAGTAAACAGCCCAGCGAGCAGTACTTC. The rearrangement links TRBV6-5 to TRBJ2-7; D remains unclear. This CDR3 region has 12 residues. V dropped 5 bases and J dropped 6 bases, with 11 bases sitting between them. Germline V gene data show CDR1 as MNHEY and CDR2 as SVGAGI.

This clonotype was found a few times. This chain joins TRBV12-3 or TRBV12-4 and TRBJ2-2; 11 nucleotides line up with TRBD2. This CDR3 is 16 amino acids long. The V segment lost 2 bases and the J segment 5 bases; nucleotides outside the gene matches: 4. The CDR3 here is CASSLYVAGGTGELFF. CDR3 DNA sequence: TGTGCCAGCAGTTTATACGTAGCGGGGGGGACCGGGGAGCTGTTTTTT.

This clonotype has more than one count but fewer than ten. The chain uses TRBV29-1 and TRBJ2-5, with TRBD1 matching 12 bases. J was trimmed by 4 bases and V by 6 bases; bases with no gene match: 6. The CDR3 length is 14 residues. In germline, CDR1 is SQVTM, CDR2 ANQGSEA. CDR3 bases: TGCAGCGTCCGGGACAGGGGGCGTGGAGAGACCCAGTACTTC. Translating gives CSVRDRGRGETQYF.

The rearrangement uses TRBV5-1 and TRBJ1-5, with 9 bases lining up with TRBD1. The CDR3 covers 14 residues. V lost 4 bases to trimming and J lost 2 bases; unmatched junction nucleotides: 1. The V gene's germline CDR1 is SGHRS and CDR2 YFSETQ. CDR3 DNA sequence: TGCGCCAGCAGCACAGGGGGCGGCAATCAGCCCCAGCATTTT. Translating gives CASSTGGGNQPQHF.

This clonotype was counted ten times or more. The chain carries TRBV4-3 and TRBJ1-5, with D hard to call. The CDR3 runs to 14 residues. The germline V gene encodes CDR1 LGHNA and CDR2 YSLEER. Trimming left V 0 bases short and J 4 bases short, with 7 bases between. CDR3 region: CASSQERINQPQHF. In nucleotides, the CDR3 is TGCGCCAGCAGCCAAGAGCGGATTAATCAGCCCCAGCATTTT.

The chain is built from TRBV29-1 and TRBJ2-7, with 8 bases fitting TRBD1. The CDR3 spans 12 residues. Unmatched junction bases numbered 4, after V lost 6 bases and J lost 3 bases. CDR1 is SQVTM and CDR2 is ANQGSEA in the germline V gene. The CDR3 protein is CSVVQGVYEQYF. CDR3 DNA: TGCAGCGTAGTACAGGGGGTCTACGAGCAGTACTTC.

This clonotype was detected a few times. The CDR3 nucleotides read TGCAGTGCGAACATTGGACAAAGGGGTAATTCACCCCTCCACTTT. It specifies CSANIGQRGNSPLHF. The rearrangement uses TRBV20-1 and TRBJ1-6; D possibly corresponds to TRBD1 (5 bases). The CDR3 has 15 residues. Germline V lookup: CDR1 DFQATT, CDR2 SNEGSKA (reference sequence). The ends were cut back, 6 bases at V and 6 bases at J, with 18 bases in the middle.

This rearrangement joins TRBV18 to TRBJ2-5, with D hard to call. CDR3 size: 11 residues. Germline CDR1 and CDR2: KGHSH and LQKENI. The V end lost 5 bases, the J end lost 5 bases, and 6 bases lay between the germline ends. The CDR3 loop is CASSELETQYF. In DNA form, the CDR3 reads TGTGCCAGCTCAGAACTGGAGACCCAGTACTTC.

This clonotype was recorded a few times. The chain combines TRBV20-1 with TRBJ1-1; D is unclear. The V gene's germline CDR1 is DFQATT and CDR2 SNEGSKA (reference sequence). The CDR3 runs 13 residues. Between the trimmed V and J ends, which lost 6 bases and 4 bases, there was a span of 15 bases. The CDR3 DNA follows: TGCAGTGCCATGGGCCTGGGAGTCACTGAAGCTTTCTTT. It is translated as CSAMGLGVTEAFF.

The chain is built from TRBV7-8 and TRBJ2-1; TRBD2 agrees at 14 bases. The germline V gene has CDR1 SGHVS and CDR2 FQNEAQ. This CDR3 has 17 residues. The V gene end was trimmed by 3 bases and the J gene end by 2 bases; junction bases not matched to a gene: 3. The DNA for the CDR3 is TGTGCCAGCAGCTTCGGGACTAGCGGGAGTCCCTACAATGAGCAGTTCTTC. Amino acid sequence: CASSFGTSGSPYNEQFF.

The chain is built from TRBV3-2 and TRBJ1-1; TRBD1 reflects the table's D call only, with no check against the DNA. TRBV3-2 counts as a pseudogene. This CDR3 is 15 amino acids long. The CDR3 nucleotides read TGTGCCAGCAGCCAAGACTGGACACTGAACACTGAAGCTTTCTTT. Translated: CASSQDWTLNTEAFF.

In this sample, this clonotype turned up a few times. In nucleotides, the CDR3 is TGCAGTGCAAAAGACAGGAATAGCAATCAGCCCCAGCATTTT. Protein product: CSAKDRNSNQPQHF. The rearrangement links TRBV20-1 to TRBJ1-5, with D maybe TRBD1 (6 bases). Germline V gene sequence: CDR1 DFQATT, CDR2 SNEGSKA (reference sequence). The CDR3 length is 14 residues. With 6 bases removed from V and 0 bases from J, the gap between germline ends came to 12 bases.

The CDR3 reads CASSLIPQGSTYGYTF. The CDR3 bases are TGTGCCAGCAGCTTAATACCCCAGGGGTCTACTTATGGCTACACCTTC. The chain links TRBV7-2 to TRBJ1-2, with a possible D match to TRBD1 (6 bases). The germline CDR1 and CDR2 sequences are SGHTA and FQGNSA. CDR3 length: 16 residues. V lost 2 bases and J lost 5, with 18 bases in between.

This clonotype was detected a few times. The genes are TRBV20-1 and TRBJ1-2; the match to TRBD1 covers 7 bases. V shed 6 bases, J shed 7 bases, and the junction held 11 bases outside the gene matches. The length of the CDR3 is 13 residues. Germline CDR1 is DFQATT and CDR2 is SNEGSKA (reference sequence). The CDR3 DNA reads TGCAGTGCCACTGAGACAGGGAGTCGTGGCTACACCTTC. Amino acids: CSATETGSRGYTF.

A few counts support this clonotype. The chain links TRBV2 to TRBJ2-5; no definite D call. The CDR3 is 10 residues long. Per the germline V gene, CDR1 is SNHLY and CDR2 is FYNNEI. V lost 6 bases to trimming and J lost 8 bases, with 7 bases between them. CDR3 amino acids: CASSRVTQYF. The CDR3 DNA reads as TGTGCCAGCAGCCGGGTCACCCAGTACTTC. The whole variable domain, filled in from reference TRBV2 and TRBJ2-5, reads EPEVTQTPSHQVTQMGQEVILRCVPISNHLYFYWYRQILGQKVEFLVSFYNNEISEKSEIFDDQFSVERPDGSNFTLKIRSTKLEDSAMYFCASSRVTQYFGPGTRLLVL.

This clonotype was picked up many times. The CDR3, as DNA: TGTGCCAGCAGTTTGTGGTACTCCTACAATGAGCAGTTCTTC. It encodes CASSLWYSYNEQFF. This sequence joins TRBV12-3 or TRBV12-4 and TRBJ2-1; D uncertain. This CDR3 spans 14 amino acids. V was shortened by 3 bases and J by 0 bases, with 6 bases between the two germline ends.

In its sample, this clonotype was seen a few times. V and J are TRBV29-1 and TRBJ2-1, with 14 bases lining up with TRBD2. The CDR3 has 15 residues. With 7 bases clipped from V and 8 bases from J, the junction kept 10 bases outside the gene matches. Germline values: CDR1 SQVTM, CDR2 ANQGSEA. The CDR3 loop reads CSATGLAGVGDEQFF. DNA for the CDR3: TGCAGCGCGACGGGACTAGCGGGAGTGGGAGATGAGCAGTTCTTC.

The chain links TRBV5-1 to TRBJ1-1, with TRBD1 matching 8 bases. Germline CDR1 and CDR2: SGHRS and YFSETQ. This CDR3 is 14 amino acids long. V was pared by 7 bases and J by 1 base, with 6 bases of the junction left unmatched. CDR3 sequence (DNA): TGCGCCAGCCAGGGGGCGGTACCGAACACTGAAGCTTTCTTT. Protein sequence: CASQGAVPNTEAFF.

This chain links TRBV6-1 with TRBJ1-1; weak D call: TRBD1 (5 bases). V lost 1 base and J 3 bases, leaving 12 bases between the germline ends. This CDR3 is 15 amino acids long. CDR1 MNHNS and CDR2 SASEGT come from the germline V gene. The CDR3 region has the DNA TGTGCCAGCAGTGAAGACACAGCGGGGGACACTGAAGCTTTCTTT. As protein: CASSEDTAGDTEAFF.

The V and J genes are TRBV25-1 and TRBJ1-1, with D uncertain. In germline, CDR1 is MGHDK, CDR2 SYGVNS. There are 12 residues in the CDR3. V lost 4 bases and J lost 6, with 9 bases in between. CDR3 sequence (DNA): TGTGCCAGCAGTGGACCTACGCCTGAAGCTTTCTTT. Translating it yields CASSGPTPEAFF.

In its sample, this clonotype was seen a few times. The J gene is TRBJ1-1, the V gene TRBV12-3 or TRBV12-4; TRBD1 matches 8 bases. With V trimmed by 8 bases and J by 1 base, 9 bases remained unmatched. The CDR3 is 15 residues long. For the CDR3, the DNA is TGTGCCAGCTCCCCCCAGGGGGCCGGGAACACTGAAGCTTTCTTT. Amino acids: CASSPQGAGNTEAFF.

This clonotype was counted at least ten times. CDR3 region: CSVVGTGRPSEQYF. The CDR3 coding sequence is TGCAGCGTTGTGGGGACAGGCCGACCTTCCGAGCAGTACTTC. The chain couples TRBV29-1 to TRBJ2-7; 8 nucleotides align to TRBD1. The CDR3 has 14 residues. The J segment lost 6 bases and the V segment lost 4 bases, leaving 11 bases of the junction unmatched. Germline V CDR1 and CDR2: SQVTM, ANQGSEA.